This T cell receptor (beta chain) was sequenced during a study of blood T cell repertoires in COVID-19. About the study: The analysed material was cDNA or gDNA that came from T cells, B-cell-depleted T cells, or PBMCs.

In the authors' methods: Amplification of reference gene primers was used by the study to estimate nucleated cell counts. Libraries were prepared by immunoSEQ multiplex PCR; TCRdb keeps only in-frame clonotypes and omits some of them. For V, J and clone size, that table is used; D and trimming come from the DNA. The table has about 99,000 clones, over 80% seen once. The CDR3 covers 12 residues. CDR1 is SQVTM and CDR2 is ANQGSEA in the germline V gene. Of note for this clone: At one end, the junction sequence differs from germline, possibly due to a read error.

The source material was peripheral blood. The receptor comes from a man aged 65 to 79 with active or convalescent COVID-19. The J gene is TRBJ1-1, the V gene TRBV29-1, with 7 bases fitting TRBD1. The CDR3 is CSVEGGTAEAFF. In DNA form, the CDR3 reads TGCAGCGTAGAAGGGGGCACCGCTGAAGCTTTCTTT.